Below, 30 T cell receptor beta chains from the same sample are listed, as sequenced in a study of blood T cell repertoires in COVID-19. TCRdb's copy holds only in-frame clones and misses some; the assay was immunoSEQ multiplex PCR. The data show about 68,000 clones, roughly 80% seen once. The sequencing input was peripheral blood. The receptors shown here come from a human donor in a cohort sampled during active COVID-19.

The chain combines TRBV5-1 with TRBJ2-5; tentative D call: TRBD2 (7 bases). The CDR3 runs to 14 residues. Between the trimmed V and J ends, which lost 3 bases and 5 bases, there was a span of 14 bases. Germline CDR1 reads SGHRS; CDR2 reads YFSETQ. CDR3 nucleotide sequence: TGCGCCAGCAGCTCCTGGGGGGGCAGGGAGACCCAGTACTTC. This sequence encodes CASSSWGGRETQYF. Variable domain in full (rest from reference TRBV5-1 and TRBJ2-5): KAGVTQTPRYLIKTRGQQVTLSCSPISGHRSVSWYQQTPGQGLQFLFEYFSETQRNKGNFPGRFSGRQFSNSRSEMNVSTLELGDSALYLCASSSWGGRETQYFGPGTRLLVL.

The chain recombines TRBV6-5 with TRBJ2-1; possibly TRBD1 for D (6 bases). V dropped 7 bases and J dropped 9 bases, with 13 bases sitting between them. CDR1 and CDR2 (germline): MNHEY, SVGAGI. CDR3 size: 12 residues. CDR3 nucleotide sequence: TGTGCCAGCACATATCAGGGGAGTGAGCAGTTCTTC. It specifies CASTYQGSEQFF.

The sample holds one count of this clone. The gene calls are TRBV6-5 and TRBJ2-1; tentatively, D is TRBD2 (7 bases). V shed 8 bases and J shed 3 bases, with 17 bases lying between them. The CDR3 contains 15 residues. Germline CDR1 MNHEY, CDR2 SVGAGI. CDR3 loop: CASSSTGGLYNEQFF. In DNA form, the CDR3 reads TGTGCCAGCTCATCCACGGGGGGCCTCTACAATGAGCAGTTCTTC.

This chain uses TRBV7-2 with TRBJ1-1, with TRBD1 matching over 8 bases. Germline V gene data show CDR1 as SGHTA and CDR2 as FQGNSA. CDR3 length: 14 residues. V was clipped by 5 bases and J by 2 bases; unmatched bases: 4. CDR3 bases: TGTGCCAGCAGCCGCCCAGGGGGCAACACTGAAGCTTTCTTT. Amino acids: CASSRPGGNTEAFF.

The CDR3 reads CAWSPDREAFF. The DNA for the CDR3 is TGTGCCTGGAGTCCCGACAGGGAAGCTTTCTTT. The chain has TRBV30 and TRBJ1-1; a possible D gene is TRBD1 (6 bases). Trimming removed 2 bases at V and 8 bases at J, with 9 bases between. The CDR3 covers 11 residues. Germline V lookup: CDR1 GTSNPN, CDR2 SVGIG (reference sequence).

A few counts support this clone. The chain recombines TRBV13 with TRBJ1-1; possible D gene TRBD1, 5 bases. The germline gives CDR1 PRHDT, CDR2 FYEKMQ (reference sequence). V lost 4 bases to trimming and J lost 5 bases, with 11 bases between them. This CDR3 region has 13 residues. The CDR3 sequence is CASSSQGGTEAFF. In nucleotides, the CDR3 is TGTGCCAGCAGCTCTCAGGGAGGGACTGAAGCTTTCTTT.

Only one count was recorded for this clone. The chain couples TRBV7-2 to TRBJ2-2; 7 bases match TRBD1. The CDR3 spans 14 residues. V gave up 6 bases and J gave up 5 bases; unmatched junction bases: 6. CDR1 is SGHTA and CDR2 is FQGNSA in the germline V gene. The CDR3 spells CASRGTESTGELFF. CDR3 sequence (DNA): TGTGCCAGCAGGGGGACAGAAAGTACCGGGGAGCTGTTTTTT.

This sequence joins TRBV6-2 or TRBV6-3 and TRBJ2-1; 7 bases fit TRBD2. Germline assignment: CDR1 MNHEY and CDR2 SVGEGT. The CDR3 length is 16 residues. V shed 4 bases, J shed 4 bases, and the junction held 10 bases outside the gene matches. The CDR3 protein is CASSSHGKGGYNEQFF. The CDR3 DNA sequence: TGTGCCAGCAGTTCCCATGGGAAGGGAGGGTACAATGAGCAGTTCTTC.

The chain is built from TRBV4-1 and TRBJ2-2; 7 bases map to TRBD2. Per the germline V gene, CDR1 is MGHRA and CDR2 is YSYEKL. This CDR3 region has 17 residues. The junction had 5 bases not matched to a gene; V was cut back by 1 base and J by 0 bases. Here the CDR3 reads CASSQVMGTTNTGELFF. The DNA of the CDR3 is TGCGCCAGCAGCCAAGTAATGGGGACTACGAACACCGGGGAGCTGTTTTTT.

V and J are TRBV5-4 and TRBJ2-7; 11 positions match TRBD1. V lost 3 bases, J lost 5 bases, and 4 bases stayed unmatched. This CDR3 is 14 amino acids long. Germline V lookup: CDR1 SGHNT, CDR2 YYREEE (reference sequence). The CDR3 reads CASSSRDRGDEQYF. The CDR3 DNA sequence: TGTGCCAGCAGCTCGAGGGACAGGGGGGACGAGCAGTACTTC.

The J gene is TRBJ2-6, the V gene TRBV4-3; TRBD1 might be the D (5 bases). In germline, CDR1 is LGHNA, CDR2 YSLEER. This CDR3 comprises 18 residues. V lost 1 base to trimming and J lost 0 bases, with 13 bases between them. The CDR3 loop reads CASSQGRTLVSGANVLTF. CDR3 DNA: TGCGCCAGCAGCCAAGGGCGGACATTGGTCTCTGGGGCCAACGTCCTGACTTTC.

For the CDR3, the DNA is TGTGCCAGTAGTATAGGAAGGACGCGGGCAGCAGCAAATCAGCCCCAGCATTTT. This codes for CASSIGRTRAAANQPQHF. The chain carries TRBV19 and TRBJ1-5; D is unclear. The CDR3 is made up of 18 amino acids. Trimming shortened V by 1 base and J by 4 bases, and 20 bases separated the two germline ends. Germline V gene lookup returns CDR1 LNHDA and CDR2 SQIVND (reference sequence).

The V and J genes are TRBV20-1 and TRBJ2-5, with D possibly being TRBD1 (5 bases). The CDR3 contains 14 residues. The V gene's germline CDR1 is DFQATT and CDR2 SNEGSKA (reference sequence). Trimming removed 3 bases at V and 1 base at J, with 12 bases between. CDR3 loop: CSASFRRGQETQYF. CDR3 DNA sequence: TGCAGTGCTAGTTTCCGAAGGGGCCAAGAGACCCAGTACTTC.

This clone was seen only a few times. This chain connects TRBV6-2 or TRBV6-3 to TRBJ1-4, with TRBD1 as a possible D gene (5 bases). V was clipped by 2 bases and J by 8 bases, with 15 bases between them. Germline V gives CDR1 MNHEY, CDR2 SVGEGT. This CDR3 is 15 amino acids long. The CDR3 protein is CASSYTGQGGEKLFF. Here the CDR3 DNA reads TGTGCCAGCAGTTACACCGGCCAGGGAGGGGAAAAACTGTTTTTT.

The J gene is TRBJ1-3, the V gene TRBV28; D call uncertain. This CDR3 has 14 residues. Trimming removed 7 bases at V and 0 bases at J, with 10 bases between. From germline, CDR1 is MDHEN and CDR2 SYDVKM. The CDR3 loop reads CASTPSVSGNTIYF. The CDR3 coding sequence is TGTGCCAGCACCCCCTCAGTCTCTGGAAACACCATATATTTT.

This clone occurred a few times. The genes are TRBV10-3 and TRBJ1-2; no definite D call. CDR1 is ENHRY and CDR2 is SYGVKD in the germline V gene. Trimming cost V 3 bases and J 2 bases, with 7 bases left between them. This CDR3 has 13 amino acids. The CDR3 coding sequence is TGTGCCATCAGTGACTCAGAAAACTATGGCTACACCTTC. Amino acids: CAISDSENYGYTF.

This chain uses TRBV3-1 (or the pseudogene TRBV3-2) with TRBJ1-2; 9 bases line up with TRBD1. V dropped 2 bases and J dropped 7; count of bases not matched to a gene: 8. The CDR3 consists of 15 residues. Germline CDR1 LGHDT, CDR2 YNNKEL (reference sequence). The CDR3 bases are TGTGCCAGCAGCCAAAGCCACAGGGGGCGCGTTGGCTACACCTTC. It yields the protein CASSQSHRGRVGYTF.

This clone was detected only once. The rearrangement joins TRBV14 to TRBJ2-3, with D perhaps matching TRBD1 (5 bases). V was cut by 0 bases and J by 0 bases, with 13 bases left in between. Germline V gene lookup returns CDR1 SGHDN and CDR2 FVKESK. This CDR3 comprises 17 residues. The CDR3 DNA reads as TGTGCCAGCAGCCAAGATATCTGGCAGGGAAGCACAGATACGCAGTATTTT. Translating it yields CASSQDIWQGSTDTQYF.

This chain connects TRBV27 to TRBJ2-1; tentatively, D is TRBD1 (6 bases). The CDR3 contains 12 residues. In germline, CDR1 is MNHEY, CDR2 SMNVEV (reference sequence). The germline V and J ends were trimmed by 3 bases and 10 bases, with 10 bases remaining between them. CDR3 sequence: CASSFSTGEQFF. The CDR3 DNA reads as TGTGCCAGCAGTTTTTCCACAGGGGAGCAGTTCTTC.

The V gene is TRBV7-2, the J gene TRBJ2-7, with TRBD1 identical over 8 bases. Germline CDR1 SGHTA, CDR2 FQGNSA. J lost 2 bases, V lost 5 bases, and 8 bases had no gene match. The CDR3 is 15 residues long. The CDR3 bases are TGTGCCAGCAGCCCCCGGACAGGGACCCCCTACGAGCAGTACTTC. This encodes CASSPRTGTPYEQYF.

The genes are TRBV11-2 and TRBJ1-5; TRBD1 matches at 8 bases. The trim removed 3 bases at V and 4 bases at J, leaving 5 bases unmatched. The CDR3 covers 15 residues. Per germline, CDR1 SGHAT and CDR2 FQNNGV. For the CDR3, the DNA is TGTGCCAGCAGCTTCGACAGGGGTGGGAATCAGCCCCAGCATTTT. It encodes CASSFDRGGNQPQHF.

The gene calls are TRBV18 and TRBJ2-7, with 7 bases that match TRBD1. This CDR3 has 15 residues. Germline V gene data show CDR1 as KGHSH and CDR2 as LQKENI. V was clipped by 2 bases and J by 2 bases; unmatched bases: 6. CDR3 DNA sequence: TGTGCCAGCTCACCAATCCAGGGGGTCGCCTACGAGCAGTACTTC. Translating it yields CASSPIQGVAYEQYF. The entire variable domain, with the rest obtained from reference TRBV18 and TRBJ2-7, is as follows: NAGVMQNPRHLVRRRGQEARLRCSPMKGHSHVYWYRQLPEEGLKFMVYLQKENIIDESGMPKERFSAEFPKEGPSILRIQQVVRGDSAAYFCASSPIQGVAYEQYFGPGTRLTVT.

The chain carries TRBV28 and TRBJ1-4, with TRBD1 matching 7 bases. Per the germline V gene, CDR1 is MDHEN and CDR2 is SYDVKM. V shed 7 bases, J shed 4 bases, and the junction held 6 bases outside the gene matches. The CDR3 has 14 amino acids. CDR3 amino acids: CASKTGAVNEKLFF. Here the CDR3 DNA reads TGTGCCAGCAAAACAGGGGCCGTTAATGAAAAACTGTTTTTT.

Concerning this clone itself: At one end, the junction sequence differs from germline, possibly due to a read error. The chain has TRBV7-7 and TRBJ2-5; 8 bases align to TRBD2. Per the germline V gene, CDR1 is SSHAT and CDR2 is FNYEAQ (reference sequence). The CDR3 totals 14 residues. The CDR3 DNA sequence: TGTGCTAGCAGCCCCGGACTAGCTTTAGAGACCCAGTACTTC. It encodes CASSPGLALETQYF.

The J gene is TRBJ2-5, the V gene TRBV11-2, with 10 bases that match TRBD2. J lost 1 base, V lost 3 bases, and 8 bases had no gene match. This CDR3 has 17 residues. The germline gives CDR1 SGHAT, CDR2 FQNNGV. The CDR3 DNA follows: TGTGCCAGCAGCTTCGGTAGCGGGGGGCGTGGCCAAGAGACCCAGTACTTC. Amino acids: CASSFGSGGRGQETQYF.

The chain employs TRBV16 and TRBJ2-7; a weak D match, TRBD1 (6 bases). Trimming pared 0 bases from V and 3 bases from J, leaving 9 bases between. This CDR3 is built from 14 residues. Germline assignment: CDR1 KGHSY and CDR2 FQNENV. The CDR3 is CASSQSDRNYEQYF. The CDR3 nucleotides are TGTGCCAGCAGCCAATCGGACAGAAACTACGAGCAGTACTTC.

This chain joins TRBV3-1 (or the pseudogene TRBV3-2) and TRBJ1-1; unclear D gene. In germline, CDR1 is LGHDT, CDR2 YNNKEL (reference sequence). Trimming stripped 4 bases from V and 4 bases from J, with 10 bases between. The length of the CDR3 is 13 residues. CDR3 residues: CASSRLGSTEAFF. The CDR3 region has the DNA TGTGCCAGCAGCCGGCTGGGGAGCACTGAAGCTTTCTTT.

The chain uses TRBV7-9 and TRBJ1-6; no clear D gene. Trimming took off 0 bases at V and 9 bases at J, with 9 bases between the two ends. This CDR3 region has 14 residues. CDR1 is SEHNR and CDR2 is FQNEAQ in the germline V gene (reference sequence). CDR3 residues: CASSLAGSGSPLHF. As DNA, the CDR3 is TGTGCCAGCAGCTTAGCGGGTAGCGGTTCACCCCTCCACTTT.

Only a few counts were recorded for this clone. The rearrangement joins TRBV6-6 to TRBJ1-1; 8 positions match TRBD1. V shed 4 bases, J shed 10 bases, and the junction held 11 bases outside the gene matches. Germline values: CDR1 MNHNY, CDR2 SVGAGI (reference sequence). This CDR3 has 14 residues. The CDR3 here is CASSSPDRGEGAFF. CDR3 nucleotide sequence: TGTGCCAGCAGTTCGCCTGACAGGGGTGAGGGAGCTTTCTTT.

The gene calls are TRBV27 and TRBJ2-2; 8 nucleotides match TRBD1. CDR1 is MNHEY and CDR2 is SMNVEV in the germline V gene (reference sequence). The junction had 7 bases not matched to a gene; V was cut back by 6 bases and J by 4 bases. The length of the CDR3 is 15 residues. In DNA form, the CDR3 reads TGTGCCAGCAGCAAGGGACAGGCGATCACCGGGGAGCTGTTTTTT. Its translation: CASSKGQAITGELFF.